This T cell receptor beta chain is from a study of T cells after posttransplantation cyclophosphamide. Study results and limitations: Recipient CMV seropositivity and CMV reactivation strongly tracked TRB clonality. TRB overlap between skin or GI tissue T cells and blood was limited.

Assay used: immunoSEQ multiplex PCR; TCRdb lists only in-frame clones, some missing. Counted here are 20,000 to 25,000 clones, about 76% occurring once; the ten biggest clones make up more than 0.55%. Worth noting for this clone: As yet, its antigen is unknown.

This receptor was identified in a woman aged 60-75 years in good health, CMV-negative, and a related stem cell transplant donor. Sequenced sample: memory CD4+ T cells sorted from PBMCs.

This CDR3 reads CASSVGSQVGYEQYF. Written as DNA, the CDR3 is TGTGCCAGCAGCGTAGGGTCCCAGGTCGGATACGAGCAGTACTTC. V gene TRBV9 combines with J gene TRBJ2-7; D uncertain. The V end was cut by 0 bases, the J end by 4 bases, with 14 bases between. The CDR3 is made up of 15 amino acids. Germline CDR1 reads SGDLS; CDR2 reads YYNGEE.